This T cell receptor (beta chain) was retrieved from a study of blood T cell repertoires in COVID-19. The wider study: Both acute and convalescent COVID-19 samples were obtained from the United States, Italy and Spain. The cDNA or gDNA used as material had been derived from T cells, B-cell-depleted T cells, or PBMCs.

Original processing methods: Amplification of reference gene primers provided the estimated nucleated cell counts. Libraries were prepared by immunoSEQ multiplex PCR; TCRdb keeps only in-frame clonotypes and omits some of them. The D gene and trimming were derived from the DNA, and the V and J assignments and clone size from that table. The top ten hold roughly 3% of the sample, which has approximately 220,000 clones, 80% to 85% seen once. The CDR3 contains 14 residues. CDR1 and CDR2 (germline): SGHTA, FQGTGA. The germline V and J ends were trimmed by 3 bases and 7 bases, with 13 bases remaining between them.

The clonotype was recovered from a young woman who had recovered from COVID-19. The specimen sequenced was peripheral blood. The rearrangement links TRBV7-3 to TRBJ2-1; no clear D. The CDR3 sequence: CASSLSFGENEQFF. CDR3 nucleotides: TGTGCCAGCAGCTTGTCATTCGGTGAAAATGAGCAGTTCTTC.